This record concerns one TCR beta chain sequence. Germline V CDR1 and CDR2: MNHNS, SASEGT. This CDR3 comprises 12 residues. TCRdb derives one entry per CDR3 protein from the 5' RACE reads, leaving out DNA. This sample's table has 350,000 to 450,000 distinct CDR3 sequences. The data derive from a study of T cells expressing NK-cell markers. The source is a man aged 18-75 years in good health. The sample taken for sequencing was blood T cells: a sorted CD56 or NKG2C T cell subset, CD4+ or CD8+ T cells, or bulk PBMC T cells (not recorded which). The chain joins TRBV6-1 to TRBJ1-2. CDR3 in amino acids: CASSDTDYGYTF.